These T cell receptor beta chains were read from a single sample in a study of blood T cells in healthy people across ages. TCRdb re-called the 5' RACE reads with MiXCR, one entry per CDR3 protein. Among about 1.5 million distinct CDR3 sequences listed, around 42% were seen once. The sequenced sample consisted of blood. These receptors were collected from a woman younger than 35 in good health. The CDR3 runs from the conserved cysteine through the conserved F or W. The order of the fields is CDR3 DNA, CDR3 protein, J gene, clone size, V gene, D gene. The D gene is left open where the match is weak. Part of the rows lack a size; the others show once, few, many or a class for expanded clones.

TGTGCCACCGCGCGACTAGCGGCCTACAATGAGCAGTTCTTC CATARLAAYNEQFF TRBJ2-1 NA TRBV7-2 TRBD2
TGTGCCATCAGTGATCTAAGCGGGACCTATCCTAGCGCTTCAACTCGTATCCCCAATGAGCAGTACTTC CAISDLSGTYPSASTRIPNEQYF TRBJ2-5 few TRBV10-3 TRBD2
TGCGCCAGCAGTCTTGCTATAGGTCCGGGACTCCTCACCGGGGAGCTGTTTTTT CASSLAIGPGLLTGELFF TRBJ2-2 NA TRBV5-1 NA
TGTGCCATTAGTCCGGGACAGAAGAACACTGAAGCTTTCTTT CAISPGQKNTEAFF TRBJ1-1 NA TRBV10-3 TRBD1
TGTGCCAGCAGCCTACAGAGAGGTGACCAAGAGACCCAGTACTTC CASSLQRGDQETQYF TRBJ2-5 NA TRBV7-2 NA
TGTGCCGGCAGCTTAGCGTCTAGCGGGAGAGTCGGATATGAGCAGTTCTTC CAGSLASSGRVGYEQFF TRBJ2-1 once TRBV7-2 TRBD2
TGTGCCAGCAGCTTTACCGGGACAATAGAGACCGGGGAGCTGTTTTTT CASSFTGTIETGELFF TRBJ2-2 NA TRBV7-9 NA
TGTGCCAGCAGCGAGGGGGGTAGCGGGAGTGGAGGGAATGAGCAGTTCTTC CASSEGGSGSGGNEQFF TRBJ2-1 NA TRBV12-3/TRBV12-4 TRBD2
TGTGCCAGCAGTTTAGCCCAGAGCACTGAAGCTTTCTTT CASSLAQSTEAFF TRBJ1-1 few TRBV12-3/TRBV12-4 NA
TGCGCCAGCAGCTTTAGCACAGGGCGGAAATTTGTCTACGAGCAGTACTTC CASSFSTGRKFVYEQYF TRBJ2-7 few TRBV5-1 NA
TGTGCCAGCAGCTTGGCGGGACAGACCACAGATACGCAGTATTTT CASSLAGQTTDTQYF TRBJ2-3 NA TRBV5-5 TRBD1
TGTGCCAGCAGCCGCGATAGCGGGAGGCTAGCCAAAAACATTCAGTACTTC CASSRDSGRLAKNIQYF TRBJ2-4 once TRBV6-1 TRBD2
TGTGCCTGGAGTGTACGTTCCGATTTGAACACTGAAGCTTTCTTT CAWSVRSDLNTEAFF TRBJ1-1 NA TRBV30 NA
TGCGCCAGCAGCCAAGAGGGGGACTACCCGGGGGTTGAGCAGTACTTC CASSQEGDYPGVEQYF TRBJ2-5 once TRBV4-1 TRBD2
TGTGCCAGCAGCCAACCTTTTTCAGGGGGGATCCCCTATGGCTACACCTTC CASSQPFSGGIPYGYTF TRBJ1-2 NA TRBV14 TRBD1
TGTGCCAGCAGTGAATATATCCAGACAGATACGCAGTATTTT CASSEYIQTDTQYF TRBJ2-3 few TRBV25-1 NA
TGCAGTGCAGTTCCTCAGCCTCAGTCTACCTACGAGCAGTACTTC CSAVPQPQSTYEQYF TRBJ2-7 few TRBV20-1 NA
TGTGCCAGCAGCTTAGCCCTCCTCGCGACAGATACGCAGTATTTT CASSLALLATDTQYF TRBJ2-3 NA TRBV11-1 NA
TGTGCCAGCACGGGAGGCCGCCCGAACACCGGGGAGCTGTTTTTT CASTGGRPNTGELFF TRBJ2-2 NA TRBV7-2 TRBD2
TGCAGTGCTAGAGGGCGGATCCTAGCCAAAAACATTCAGTACTTC CSARGRILAKNIQYF TRBJ2-4 NA TRBV20-1 NA
TGTGCCAGCAAAGGGACAGGGGGTAGGACCGGGGAGCTGTTTTTT CASKGTGGRTGELFF TRBJ2-2 NA TRBV2 TRBD1
TGTGCCAGCAGCTTGACTAGCGGGAGGATAGTGGAGACCCAGTACTTC CASSLTSGRIVETQYF TRBJ2-5 NA TRBV7-2 TRBD2
TGCAGTGCTAGAGATGCGGACAGGGGGCTTTATGGCTACACCTTC CSARDADRGLYGYTF TRBJ1-2 few TRBV20-1 TRBD1
TGTGCCAGCAGTTTGTATGGCGGGTCCTCCTACAATGAGCAGTACTTC CASSLYGGSSYNEQYF TRBJ2-5 once TRBV27 NA
TGTGCCAGCAGCTTAACGCAGGGGGCCATATATGAGCAGTTCTTC CASSLTQGAIYEQFF TRBJ2-1 few TRBV11-1 TRBD1
TGTGCCAGCAGTTTATCCTCGTTGCGGCGGAACTACAATGAGCAGTTCTTC CASSLSSLRRNYNEQFF TRBJ2-1 NA TRBV27 NA
TGTGCCAGCAGCCAAGATTGGCAGACCTACGAGCAGTACTTC CASSQDWQTYEQYF TRBJ2-7 few TRBV3-1 NA
TGTGCCAGCAGCTTAATAGCGTTCGTTGGGCAGAGGAACACCGGGGAGCTGTTTTTT CASSLIAFVGQRNTGELFF TRBJ2-2 once TRBV7-2 NA
TGTGCCTCCCGGGCGGGAGGGGAAGATACGCAGTATTTT CASRAGGEDTQYF TRBJ2-3 few TRBV24-1 TRBD2
TGTGCCAGCGATGAGAACCGAGAGACCCAGTACTTC CASDENRETQYF TRBJ2-5 NA TRBV2 NA
TGTGCCAGCACAACGGGGGCCTCGAACACCGGGGAGCTGTTTTTT CASTTGASNTGELFF TRBJ2-2 NA TRBV7-9 NA
TGTGCCAGCAATGTCGGTTCAGGAAATTCACCCCTCCACTTT CASNVGSGNSPLHF TRBJ1-6 few TRBV6-6 NA
TGCGCCAGCAGCCCAATACAGGGGGCTTCCTACAATGAGCAGTTCTTC CASSPIQGASYNEQFF TRBJ2-1 few TRBV5-1 TRBD1
TGTGCCAGCAGGGGATGGGCTTTGGGGAGCAATCAGCCCCAGCATTTT CASRGWALGSNQPQHF TRBJ1-5 NA TRBV27 NA
TGCAGTGCTAGTCCCGGGACAGTAGGCTACACCTTC CSASPGTVGYTF TRBJ1-2 NA TRBV20-1 TRBD1
TGCAGTGCTAGAGATTTCAATAGGGCTCCCGACTATGGCTACACCTTC CSARDFNRAPDYGYTF TRBJ1-2 NA TRBV20-1 NA
TGTGCCAGCAGCCAACCGCTAGCCCGGAGTGCCTACAATGAGCAGTTCTTC CASSQPLARSAYNEQFF TRBJ2-1 once TRBV3-1 NA
TGTGCCAGCAGCTTGGGACTAGCGGGGGGACCGGACCAAGAGACCCAGTACTTC CASSLGLAGGPDQETQYF TRBJ2-5 NA TRBV5-4 TRBD2
TGTGCCAGCAGCCACGACAGGGGAACGTGGAATGAGCAGTTCTTC CASSHDRGTWNEQFF TRBJ2-1 NA TRBV7-2 TRBD1
TGTGCCAGCAGTTTTGCTAGGGGAGATACGCAGTATTTT CASSFARGDTQYF TRBJ2-3 NA TRBV27 NA
TGTGCCAGCAGCCCCCAAGGACTAGCGGGACCTCTACAAGAGACCCAGTACTTC CASSPQGLAGPLQETQYF TRBJ2-5 NA TRBV12-3/TRBV12-4 TRBD2
TGTGCCATCAGTGAGGTCCCTATTTCCCATGGCTACACCTTC CAISEVPISHGYTF TRBJ1-2 NA TRBV10-3 NA
TGTGCCAGCAGCCCGCACGGGGGGTCGGCCAAAAACATTCAGTACTTC CASSPHGGSAKNIQYF TRBJ2-4 NA TRBV7-2 TRBD2
TGTGCCAGCAGTGGCCTTAGCGGGGGGGCGGTCAATGAGCAGTTCTTC CASSGLSGGAVNEQFF TRBJ2-1 few TRBV6-1 TRBD2
TGCGCCAGCAGCTTGGAGCTGACAGGGGGCACAGATACGCAGTATTTT CASSLELTGGTDTQYF TRBJ2-3 NA TRBV5-1 TRBD1
TGCAGTGCTTACGGTACCGGGGGCTCCTACAATGAGCAGTACTTC CSAYGTGGSYNEQYF TRBJ2-7 NA TRBV20-1 NA
TGTGCCAGCAGGCCCGAAAGTGGGGGGGGCTGGGAGCAGTACTTC CASRPESGGGWEQYF TRBJ2-7 NA TRBV28 NA
TGCGCCAGCAGCCAAGATCCCTCCGGGACTAGCGGGAGAAACATTCAGTACTTC CASSQDPSGTSGRNIQYF TRBJ2-4 many TRBV4-1 TRBD2
TGCAGTGCTAGATACCGGGAGAGGGGTTCTGGGGCCAACGTCCTGACTTTC CSARYRERGSGANVLTF TRBJ2-6 NA TRBV20-1 NA
TGTGCCATACAGGGGTCGGGAGACACTGAAGCTTTCTTT CAIQGSGDTEAFF TRBJ1-1 few TRBV10-3 TRBD1
TGTGCCAGCAGCCAAGAGGGGCAGGGGGGTGAAGCTTTCTTT CASSQEGQGGEAFF TRBJ1-1 NA TRBV3-1 TRBD1